A selection of T cell receptor beta chains follows, all from one sample in a study of cytomegalovirus exposure and HLA in healthy donors. Sequencing was performed with immunoSEQ multiplex PCR; in TCRdb, only in-frame clones are kept and a portion is missing. The data hold about 120,000 clones, with 75% to 85% observed a single time. Specimen: PBMCs. The receptors derive from a man aged 35 to 55 in good health and CMV-seronegative. Both conserved end residues are part of each CDR3. Each record gives: J gene, clone size, D gene, V gene, CDR3 DNA, CDR3 protein. D genes are given only for firm matches. Rows give clone size only sometimes, using once, few, many, or a class for an expanded clone.

j_gene: TRBJ2-5; abundance: .; d_gene: .; v_gene: TRBV18; CDR3nt: TGTGCCAGCTCACCGTACGGGAAAGAGACCCAGTACTTC; CDR3aa: CASSPYGKETQYF
j_gene: TRBJ2-2; abundance: .; d_gene: .; v_gene: TRBV7-2; CDR3nt: TGTGCCAGCAGCTTAGATCACGGGGAGCTGTTTTTT; CDR3aa: CASSLDHGELFF
j_gene: TRBJ2-4; abundance: .; d_gene: .; v_gene: TRBV2; CDR3nt: TGTGCCAGCAGTGAGAGGCCAGACCTAGCCAAAAACAGTCAGTACTTC; CDR3aa: CASSERPDLAKNSQYF
j_gene: TRBJ1-1; abundance: .; d_gene: .; v_gene: TRBV27; CDR3nt: TGTGCCAGCAGTTCAGTGGACACTGAAGCTTTCTTT; CDR3aa: CASSSVDTEAFF
j_gene: TRBJ2-2; abundance: .; d_gene: .; v_gene: TRBV7-6; CDR3nt: TGTGCCAGCAGCTTCTCGGGGGACGCCGGGGAGCTGTTTTTT; CDR3aa: CASSFSGDAGELFF
j_gene: TRBJ2-7; abundance: once; d_gene: .; v_gene: TRBV5-4; CDR3nt: TGTGCCAGCAGCTTGGGACAGCACTACGAGCAGTACTTC; CDR3aa: CASSLGQHYEQYF
j_gene: TRBJ2-1; abundance: .; d_gene: TRBD1; v_gene: TRBV9; CDR3nt: TGTGCCAGCAGCCCCCGGGCAGGGGGCAGGGATGAGCAGTTCTTC; CDR3aa: CASSPRAGGRDEQFF
j_gene: TRBJ2-1; abundance: .; d_gene: TRBD2; v_gene: TRBV19; CDR3nt: TGTGCCAGTCGTAGCGGGGGGGGATACTACAATGAGCAGTTCTTC; CDR3aa: CASRSGGGYYNEQFF
j_gene: TRBJ2-3; abundance: .; d_gene: .; v_gene: TRBV13; CDR3nt: TGTGCCAGCAGCCCAGGACTAACCTCCACAGATACGCAGTATTTT; CDR3aa: CASSPGLTSTDTQYF
j_gene: TRBJ2-2; abundance: .; d_gene: .; v_gene: TRBV9; CDR3nt: TGTGCCAGCAGCGCTTTTTCGAACACCGGGGAGCTGTTTTTT; CDR3aa: CASSAFSNTGELFF
j_gene: TRBJ1-2; abundance: .; d_gene: TRBD1; v_gene: TRBV6-6; CDR3nt: TGTGCCAGCAGCTATACCGGGACAGGGGGCTACTATGGCTACACCTTC; CDR3aa: CASSYTGTGGYYGYTF
j_gene: TRBJ1-1; abundance: .; d_gene: TRBD1; v_gene: TRBV18; CDR3nt: TGTGCCAGCTCGGGACAGGGGGGGAACACTGAAGCTTTCTTT; CDR3aa: CASSGQGGNTEAFF
j_gene: TRBJ2-6; abundance: .; d_gene: .; v_gene: TRBV6-5; CDR3nt: TGTGCCAGCAGTTACACAGGCTCTGGGGCCAACGTCCTGACTTTC; CDR3aa: CASSYTGSGANVLTF
j_gene: TRBJ2-2; abundance: .; d_gene: .; v_gene: TRBV18; CDR3nt: TGTGCCAGCTCTCAACTCGGGGGATCGTCCGGGGAGCTGTTTTTT; CDR3aa: CASSQLGGSSGELFF
j_gene: TRBJ2-4; abundance: .; d_gene: .; v_gene: TRBV7-2; CDR3nt: TGTGCCAGCAGCCTACCCATGGGGGGAACCTTAGCCAAAAACATTCAGTACTTC; CDR3aa: CASSLPMGGTLAKNIQYF
j_gene: TRBJ2-6; abundance: .; d_gene: .; v_gene: TRBV19; CDR3nt: TGTGCCAGTAGTAGGGCTCCGGCGCGCTCTGGGGCCAACGTCCTGACTTTC; CDR3aa: CASSRAPARSGANVLTF
j_gene: TRBJ1-5; abundance: .; d_gene: TRBD1; v_gene: TRBV18; CDR3nt: TGTGCCAGCTCACCAAAGAGGGGGCAGGGACAGCCCCAGCATTTT; CDR3aa: CASSPKRGQGQPQHF
j_gene: TRBJ1-1; abundance: once; d_gene: TRBD1; v_gene: TRBV18; CDR3nt: TGTGCCAGCGACAGGGGGAACACTGAAGCTTTCTTT; CDR3aa: CASDRGNTEAFF
j_gene: TRBJ2-1; abundance: .; d_gene: TRBD2; v_gene: TRBV5-4; CDR3nt: TGTGCCAGCAGCTTCGTAGCGGGGGGGCCTAATGAGCAGTTCTTC; CDR3aa: CASSFVAGGPNEQFF
j_gene: TRBJ2-5; abundance: .; d_gene: .; v_gene: TRBV5-6; CDR3nt: TGTGCCAGCAGCTTGGCCGGGAACCAAGAGACCCAGTACTTC; CDR3aa: CASSLAGNQETQYF
j_gene: TRBJ1-1; abundance: once; d_gene: .; v_gene: TRBV6-6; CDR3nt: TGTGCCAGCAGCCCCCCGGGGGTGGGCACTGAAGCTTTCTTT; CDR3aa: CASSPPGVGTEAFF
j_gene: TRBJ1-5; abundance: .; d_gene: TRBD1; v_gene: TRBV30; CDR3nt: TGTGCCTGGACCTCCGGACAGGGCAATCAGCCCCAGCATTTT; CDR3aa: CAWTSGQGNQPQHF
j_gene: TRBJ1-5; abundance: .; d_gene: .; v_gene: TRBV19; CDR3nt: TGTGCCAGTAGTATAGACACACGCAATCAGCCCCAGCATTTT; CDR3aa: CASSIDTRNQPQHF
j_gene: TRBJ2-7; abundance: .; d_gene: .; v_gene: TRBV29-1; CDR3nt: TGCAGCGTTGAAGATCTGAGTAAGGCGGGCTACGAGCAGTACTTC; CDR3aa: CSVEDLSKAGYEQYF
j_gene: TRBJ2-7; abundance: .; d_gene: TRBD1; v_gene: TRBV9; CDR3nt: TGTGCCAGCAGCGGCCAAGGGGGCGGTCTCGAGCAGTACTTC; CDR3aa: CASSGQGGGLEQYF
j_gene: TRBJ2-7; abundance: .; d_gene: .; v_gene: TRBV7-2; CDR3nt: TGTGCCAGCAGCACCGGCAGGGCCTACGAGCAGTACTTC; CDR3aa: CASSTGRAYEQYF